The entry below gives a single T cell receptor beta chain sequence along with its context. The sample comes from a study of CD8+CD57+ T cells in acquired aplastic anemia. With 3 bases clipped from V and 5 bases from J, the junction kept 1 base outside the gene matches. Germline assignment: CDR1 LNHNV and CDR2 YYDKDF (reference sequence). This CDR3 region has 15 residues. TCR beta VDJ and CDR3 profiling used genomic DNA as template. Via MiXCR, TCRdb re-called the reads, giving one row per CDR3 protein. The sample consists of hundreds of thousands of distinct CDR3 sequences, under 80% of them appearing once.

The source is a human donor in good health, serving as a control. The chain is built from TRBV15 and TRBJ2-1, with TRBD2 identical over 13 bases. The sequencing sample was made of sorted CD4+, CD8+, or CD8+CD57+ T cells (not recorded which) from PBMCs. This CDR3 reads CATSSGLAGDNEQFF. The CDR3 DNA is TGTGCCACCAGCAGCGGACTAGCGGGAGACAATGAGCAGTTCTTC.